This TCR beta chain was recorded in a study of T cell repertoires in cytomegalovirus infection. Study summary: Peptides in the study included HLA-C-restricted and HLA-B-restricted CMV epitopes. It can be stated that public TCR beta signatures indicated CMV infection as well as a matching HLA type. Study-wide findings and caveats: HLA-C-restricted TCR beta clonotypes specific for CMV led the ex vivo response.

Remarks on this clonotype: Its cognate antigen is unknown.

The germline CDR1 and CDR2 sequences are MNHNY and SVGAGI (reference sequence). The CDR3 contains 14 residues. The V and J ends lost 7 bases and 4 bases, in that order; junction bases with no gene match: 5. Using its own MiXCR run on the reads, TCRdb lists one record per CDR3 protein. The table shows about a million distinct CDR3 sequences, with roughly 30% occurring only once. The starting material was cultured CD8+ T cells from PBMCs, obtained from culture after CMV antigen stimulation. This TCR was sampled from a human donor in good health (CMV status not recorded). Some clones in this sample may be carry-over from other donors' samples. The chain couples TRBV6-6 to TRBJ1-2; 11 bases are shared with TRBD1. The CDR3 region has the DNA TGTGCCAGCAACCCGGACAGGGGGCCCTATGGCTACACCTTC. Protein product: CASNPDRGPYGYTF.